This record concerns one TCR beta chain sequence. TCR beta VDJ and CDR3 were profiled, and genomic DNA was the template. TCRdb re-called the reads through MiXCR, storing one row per CDR3 protein. The sample shows some 44,000 distinct CDR3 sequences, 65% to 70% of them seen only once. This record belongs to a study of CD8+CD57+ T cells in acquired aplastic anemia. Study-wide background: Mean yield of DNA from sorted CD4+ and CD8+ cells was about 3.2 ug.

CDR3 length equals 18 residues. The germline CDR1 and CDR2 sequences are LNHDA and SQIVND (reference sequence). Trimming left V 7 bases short and J 0 bases short, with 19 bases between. The sequence was obtained from a human donor in good health, serving as a control. The sequencing sample was made of sorted CD4+, CD8+, or CD8+CD57+ T cells (not recorded which) from PBMCs. This rearrangement joins TRBV19 to TRBJ2-6; maybe TRBD1 (7 bases). The CDR3 DNA sequence: TGTGCCAGTATCCTACAGGGGACTTCCTTCTCTGGGGCCAACGTCCTGACTTTC. This gives the protein CASILQGTSFSGANVLTF.